Listed below are T cell receptor beta chains from one sample, sequenced in a study of blood T cell repertoires in COVID-19. Sequencing was performed with immunoSEQ multiplex PCR; in TCRdb, only in-frame clones are kept and a portion is missing. The table includes about 250,000 clones, around 84% detected once. The sequenced material came from PBMCs or T cells enriched from blood (not recorded which). The receptors derive from a man between 18 and 35 years old who had recovered from COVID-19. Both conserved end residues are trimmed from each CDR3. D genes are given only for firm matches. Clone size is given for some rows only: seen once, a few or many times, or a class if the clone is expanded.

V	size	D	J	CDR3
TRBV5-1	.	TRBD1	TRBJ2-6	ASSLAGTGLGGANVLT
TRBV19	.	.	TRBJ1-6	ASSIYSTYNSPLH
TRBV4-1	.	.	TRBJ1-6	ASSQGDNWGSPLH
TRBV11-3	.	TRBD2	TRBJ2-1	ASSLDQSGSLSSYNEQF
TRBV3-1/TRBV3-2	.	.	TRBJ2-7	ASRLEGGTYEQY
TRBV7-9	.	.	TRBJ2-7	ASTRDVDEQY
TRBV27	.	TRBD1	TRBJ1-5	ASSFDDSGGGNQPQH
TRBV11-3	.	TRBD2	TRBJ2-5	ASSFGSGGPQETQY
TRBV2	.	.	TRBJ2-3	ASITTGLSDTQY
TRBV12-5	few	TRBD2	TRBJ2-2	ASGRLHGGTGGTGELF
TRBV28	once	.	TRBJ2-3	ASSTQAATDTQY
TRBV7-7	few	.	TRBJ1-1	ASSLQENTEAF
TRBV7-9	.	TRBD1	TRBJ2-6	ASSLVDRVGANVLT
TRBV24-1	.	.	TRBJ2-4	ATSDLLDRFF
TRBV10-3	.	TRBD2	TRBJ2-3	AISSGTITDTQY
TRBV13	.	TRBD1	TRBJ1-3	ASSLNRGISGNTIY
TRBV9	.	.	TRBJ2-1	ASSVVPTSSYNEQF
TRBV18	.	TRBD2	TRBJ2-4	ASSPLAGDLSAKNIQY
TRBV4-2	.	TRBD2	TRBJ2-7	ASSQARGESYEQY
TRBV5-6	.	.	TRBJ1-1	ASSRGAGKAEAF
TRBV7-9	.	.	TRBJ1-1	ASSLLNEAF
TRBV6-5	.	TRBD1	TRBJ2-5	ASSLHRGIETQY
TRBV4-1	.	TRBD2	TRBJ2-1	ASSNIAGGPSDEQF
TRBV19	.	TRBD1	TRBJ1-1	ASNQRQGIGTEAF
TRBV5-1	.	.	TRBJ1-1	ASSLKGDTEAF
TRBV5-1	.	.	TRBJ2-1	ASSWPGAGNEQF
TRBV30	.	TRBD2	TRBJ2-3	AWSVKRGGVTQY
TRBV10-3	.	TRBD1	TRBJ2-2	AISGRGTEEYGELF
TRBV7-9	once	.	TRBJ1-4	ASSRGVVGEKLF
TRBV3-1/TRBV3-2	.	TRBD2	TRBJ2-4	ASSQAPSGGQNIQY